This T cell receptor beta chain was captured by sequencing in a study of blood T cell repertoires in COVID-19. Study-level information: Samples taken during acute and convalescent COVID-19 were collected in the United States, Italy and Spain. In each case, the material was cDNA or gDNA derived from T cells, B-cell-depleted T cells, or PBMCs.

The V segment lost 4 bases and the J segment 5 bases; nucleotides outside the gene matches: 9. This CDR3 comprises 16 residues. Germline CDR1 is LGHNA and CDR2 is YNFKEQ. Here immunoSEQ multiplex PCR was the method, and the copy in TCRdb shows in-frame clones only, minus some. The sample holds under 200,000 clones, 79% seen once. V gene TRBV4-2 combines with J gene TRBJ2-3; 10 positions agree with TRBD2. This receptor was identified in a woman aged 60 to 75 with COVID-19, enrolled during active disease. Sequencing used peripheral blood. CDR3 in amino acids: CASSLGTSEMEDTQYF. The CDR3, as DNA: TGTGCCAGCAGCCTAGGGACTAGCGAGATGGAAGATACGCAGTATTTT.